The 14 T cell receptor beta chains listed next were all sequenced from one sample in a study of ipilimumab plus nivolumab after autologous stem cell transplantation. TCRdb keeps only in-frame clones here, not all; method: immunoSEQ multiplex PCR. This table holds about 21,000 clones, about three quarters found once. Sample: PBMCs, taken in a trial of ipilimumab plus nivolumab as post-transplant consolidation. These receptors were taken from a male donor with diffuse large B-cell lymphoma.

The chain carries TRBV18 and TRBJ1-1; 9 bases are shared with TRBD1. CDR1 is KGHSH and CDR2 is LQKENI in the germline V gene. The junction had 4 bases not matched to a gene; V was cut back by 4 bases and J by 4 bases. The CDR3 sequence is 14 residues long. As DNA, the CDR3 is TGTGCCAGCTCACAACAGGGACAGGGCACTGAAGCTTTCTTT. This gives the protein CASSQQGQGTEAFF.

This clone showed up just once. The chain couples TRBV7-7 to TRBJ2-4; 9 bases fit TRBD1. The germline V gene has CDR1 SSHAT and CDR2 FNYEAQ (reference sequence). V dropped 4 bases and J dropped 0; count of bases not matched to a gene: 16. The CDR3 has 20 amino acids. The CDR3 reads CASSSAPGTGKGQAKNIQYF. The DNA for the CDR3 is TGTGCCAGCAGCTCAGCGCCCGGGACAGGGAAGGGACAAGCCAAAAACATTCAGTACTTC.

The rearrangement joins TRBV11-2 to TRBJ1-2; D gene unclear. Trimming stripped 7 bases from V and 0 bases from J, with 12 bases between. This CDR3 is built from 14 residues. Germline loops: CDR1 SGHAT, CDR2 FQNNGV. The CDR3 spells CASTHGDPNYGYTF. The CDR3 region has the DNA TGTGCCAGCACCCACGGGGATCCTAACTATGGCTACACCTTC.

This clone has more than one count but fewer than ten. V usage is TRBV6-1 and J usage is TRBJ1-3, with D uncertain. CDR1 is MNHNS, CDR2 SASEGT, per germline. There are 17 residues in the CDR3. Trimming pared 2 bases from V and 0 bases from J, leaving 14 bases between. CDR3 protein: CASSEIWRVGSGNTIYF. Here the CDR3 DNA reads TGTGCCAGCAGTGAAATTTGGCGCGTAGGCTCTGGAAACACCATATATTTT.

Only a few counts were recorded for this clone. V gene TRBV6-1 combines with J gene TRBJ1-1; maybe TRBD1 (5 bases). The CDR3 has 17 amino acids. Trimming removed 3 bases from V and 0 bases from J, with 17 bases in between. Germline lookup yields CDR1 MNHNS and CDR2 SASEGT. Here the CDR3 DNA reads TGTGCCAGCAGTGAGGCAGCAGGGCGCAGGGTGAACACTGAAGCTTTCTTT. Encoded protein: CASSEAAGRRVNTEAFF.

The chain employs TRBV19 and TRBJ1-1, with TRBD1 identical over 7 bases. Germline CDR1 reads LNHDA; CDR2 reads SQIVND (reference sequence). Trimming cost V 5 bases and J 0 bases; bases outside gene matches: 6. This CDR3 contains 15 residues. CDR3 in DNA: TGTGCCAGTAGTTATCAGACAGGGATGAACACTGAAGCTTTCTTT. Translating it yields CASSYQTGMNTEAFF.

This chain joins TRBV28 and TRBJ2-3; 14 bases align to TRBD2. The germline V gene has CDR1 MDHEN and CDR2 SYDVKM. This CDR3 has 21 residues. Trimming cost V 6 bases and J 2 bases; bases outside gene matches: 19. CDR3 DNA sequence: TGTGCCAGCAGCGTCTCATATGGACTAGCGGGGGGCGGGAGGCCCACAGATACGCAGTATTTT. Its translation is CASSVSYGLAGGGRPTDTQYF.

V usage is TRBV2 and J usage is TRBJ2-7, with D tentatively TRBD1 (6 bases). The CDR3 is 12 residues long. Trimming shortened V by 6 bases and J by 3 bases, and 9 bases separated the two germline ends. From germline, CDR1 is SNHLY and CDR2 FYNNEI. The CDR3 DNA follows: TGTGCCAGCAGCGAACAGGGCTACGAGCAGTACTTC. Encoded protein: CASSEQGYEQYF.

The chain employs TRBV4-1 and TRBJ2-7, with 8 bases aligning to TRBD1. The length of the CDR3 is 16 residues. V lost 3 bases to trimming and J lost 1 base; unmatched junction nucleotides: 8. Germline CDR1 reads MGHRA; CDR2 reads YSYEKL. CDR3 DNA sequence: TGCGCCAGCAGCCACCAAGCCGGGACAGGATCCTACGAGCAGTACTTC. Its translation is CASSHQAGTGSYEQYF.

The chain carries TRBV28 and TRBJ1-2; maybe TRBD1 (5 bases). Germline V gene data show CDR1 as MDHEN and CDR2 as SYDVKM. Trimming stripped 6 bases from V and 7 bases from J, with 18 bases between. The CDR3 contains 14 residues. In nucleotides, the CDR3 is TGTGCCAGCAGCATGGGGGTTGGGAAAAGTGGCTACACCTTC. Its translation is CASSMGVGKSGYTF.

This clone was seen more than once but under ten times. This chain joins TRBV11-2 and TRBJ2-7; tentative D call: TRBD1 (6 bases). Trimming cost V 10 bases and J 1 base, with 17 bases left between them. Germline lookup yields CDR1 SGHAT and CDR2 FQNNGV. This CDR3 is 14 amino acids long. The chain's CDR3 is CATRTPDRSYEQYF. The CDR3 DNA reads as TGTGCCACCCGTACTCCCGACAGGTCCTACGAGCAGTACTTC.

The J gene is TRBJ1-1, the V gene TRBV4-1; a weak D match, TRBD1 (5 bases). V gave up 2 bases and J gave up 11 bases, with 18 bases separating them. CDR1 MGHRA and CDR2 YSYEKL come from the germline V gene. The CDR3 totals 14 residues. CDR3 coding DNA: TGCGCCAGCAGCCAAAAGTCCGGGGGAGGTTTGGCTTTCTTT. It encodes CASSQKSGGGLAFF.

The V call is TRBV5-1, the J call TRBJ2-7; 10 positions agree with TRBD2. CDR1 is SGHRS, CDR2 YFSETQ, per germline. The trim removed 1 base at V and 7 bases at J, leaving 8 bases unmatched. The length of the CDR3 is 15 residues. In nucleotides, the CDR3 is TGCGCCAGCAGCTTGTCCCTAGCGGGGGCTGGGGAGCAGTACTTC. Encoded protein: CASSLSLAGAGEQYF.

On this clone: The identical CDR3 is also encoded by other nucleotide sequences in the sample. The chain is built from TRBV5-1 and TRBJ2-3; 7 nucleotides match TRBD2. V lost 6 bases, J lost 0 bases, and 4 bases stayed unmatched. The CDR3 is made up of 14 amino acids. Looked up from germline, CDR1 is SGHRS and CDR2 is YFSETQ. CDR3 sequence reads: CASTRGGSTDTQYF. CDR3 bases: TGCGCCAGCACCCGGGGAGGGAGCACAGATACGCAGTATTTT.